The 27 T cell receptor beta chains given below trace back to one sample, sequenced in a study of T cells expressing NK-cell markers. Reprocessing the 5' RACE reads, TCRdb reports a single entry for every CDR3 protein and omits DNA. The listing contains a few hundred thousand distinct CDR3 sequences. The sample was blood T cells: a sorted CD56 or NKG2C T cell subset, CD4+ or CD8+ T cells, or bulk PBMC T cells (not recorded which). The receptors here all came from a man between 18 and 35 years old in good health.

The chain has TRBV29-1 and TRBJ2-1; TCRdb reports TRBD2, a call that lacks DNA to check it against. The germline V gene has CDR1 SQVTM and CDR2 ANQGSEA. This CDR3 has 15 residues. CDR3 in amino acids: CSVEQSLAERNEQFF.

The chain uses TRBV9 and TRBJ2-2. The CDR3 has 14 amino acids. Germline-derived CDR1 and CDR2 are SGDLS and YYNGEE. CDR3 in amino acids: CASSATGPTGELFF.

J is TRBJ1-5 and V is TRBV6-5; TCRdb picks TRBD1, but there is no DNA to check that call. Germline V lookup: CDR1 MNHEY, CDR2 SVGAGI. The CDR3 consists of 14 residues. CDR3 region: CASSNDRGGQPQHF.

The V and J genes are TRBV5-5 and TRBJ2-5; checking the TCRdb D call of TRBD1 is not possible without DNA. The CDR3 sequence is 14 residues long. The germline V gene has CDR1 SGHKS and CDR2 YYEKEE (reference sequence). Here the CDR3 reads CASSLRAGEETQYF. The full variable domain, its missing parts supplied by reference TRBV5-5 and TRBJ2-5, is DAGVTQSPTHLIKTRGQQVTLRCSPISGHKSVSWYQQVLGQGPQFIFQYYEKEERGRGNFPDRFSARQFPNYSSELNVNALLLGDSALYLCASSLRAGEETQYFGPGTRLLVL.

The chain carries TRBV20-1 and TRBJ2-4; no DNA is available, so the TRBD1 call from TCRdb remains unchecked. The CDR3 has 14 amino acids. Germline V gene sequence: CDR1 DFQATT, CDR2 SNEGSKA (reference sequence). Here the CDR3 reads CSARGQLAKNIQYF.

The CDR3 spells CASSSGQGVGNEQFF. This rearrangement joins TRBV18 to TRBJ2-1; as DNA is missing, the TRBD1 call by TCRdb cannot be tested. Germline V lookup: CDR1 KGHSH, CDR2 LQKENI. The CDR3 loop spans 15 amino acids.

This sequence joins TRBV5-6 and TRBJ2-5. Germline CDR1 SGHDT, CDR2 YYEEEE. The CDR3 has 14 residues. This chain's CDR3 is CASSNRNVRETQYF.

The chain couples TRBV20-1 to TRBJ2-7. CDR1 and CDR2 (germline): DFQATT, SNEGSKA (reference sequence). CDR3 length equals 12 residues. The CDR3 sequence: CSAAGGSNEQYF.

This rearrangement joins TRBV6-1 to TRBJ2-7; TCRdb gives TRBD1 as the D gene, but with no DNA this cannot be confirmed. This CDR3 spans 15 amino acids. The germline CDR1 and CDR2 sequences are MNHNS and SASEGT. The CDR3 loop is CASSRTGLTTYEQYF.

The CDR3: CASSTPSGRLDNEQFF. This chain connects TRBV5-1 to TRBJ2-1; TCRdb proposes TRBD2, but this gene call is untestable without DNA. Germline values: CDR1 SGHRS, CDR2 YFSETQ. The CDR3 is made up of 16 amino acids. Drawing the rest from reference TRBV5-1 and TRBJ2-1, the complete variable domain is KAGVTQTPRYLIKTRGQQVTLSCSPISGHRSVSWYQQTPGQGLQFLFEYFSETQRNKGNFPGRFSGRQFSNSRSEMNVSTLELGDSALYLCASSTPSGRLDNEQFFGPGTRLTVL.

This chain joins TRBV2 and TRBJ2-1; TCRdb designates TRBD2, a call that cannot be tested without DNA. CDR1 SNHLY and CDR2 FYNNEI come from the germline V gene. The CDR3 is 15 residues long. This CDR3 reads CASSEEGTLLNEQFF.

The chain couples TRBV12-3 or TRBV12-4 to TRBJ1-4; the D call from TCRdb, TRBD1, cannot be confirmed without DNA. CDR3 size: 15 residues. The CDR3 reads CASRTTGGTNEKLFF.

This chain connects TRBV20-1 to TRBJ2-3; TCRdb's D call of TRBD1 is untestable without DNA. The CDR3 runs to 15 residues. Per the germline V gene, CDR1 is DFQATT and CDR2 is SNEGSKA (reference sequence). The CDR3: CSAHNRRQGTDTQYF.

This chain uses TRBV27 with TRBJ2-7; the D call from TCRdb, TRBD1, cannot be confirmed without DNA. This CDR3 has 15 residues. Germline-derived CDR1 and CDR2 are MNHEY and SMNVEV (reference sequence). CDR3 in amino acids: CASSFSDREPYEQYF.

The V call is TRBV25-1, the J call TRBJ1-1; the TRBD1 assignment by TCRdb is unverifiable without DNA. The CDR3 contains 14 residues. Germline V lookup: CDR1 MGHDK, CDR2 SYGVNS. CDR3 loop: CASSPDRVATEAFF.

The chain is built from TRBV10-3 and TRBJ2-3; lacking DNA, the TRBD2 call made by TCRdb goes unchecked. This CDR3 is 16 amino acids long. Germline V lookup: CDR1 ENHRY, CDR2 SYGVKD. The CDR3 protein is CAIRDRLLADTDTQYF.

V and J are TRBV7-3 and TRBJ1-1; TCRdb proposes TRBD1, but this gene call is untestable without DNA. The CDR3 sequence is 13 residues long. Germline values: CDR1 SGHTA, CDR2 FQGTGA. Here the CDR3 reads CASSRGRDTEAFF.

The chain joins TRBV5-1 to TRBJ1-3; without DNA, the TCRdb call of TRBD1 cannot be checked. CDR3 length: 14 residues. From germline, CDR1 is SGHRS and CDR2 YFSETQ. This CDR3 reads CASSRQGGENTIYF.

The chain carries TRBV12-3 or TRBV12-4 and TRBJ2-1; the D gene TCRdb calls, TRBD2, cannot be checked with no DNA. CDR3 length: 12 residues. The CDR3 spells CASSLTSGEQFF.

This CDR3 is CSACSGAGQETQYF. The chain is built from TRBV29-1 and TRBJ2-5; the D call from TCRdb, TRBD2, cannot be confirmed without DNA. CDR1 and CDR2 (germline): SQVTM, ANQGSEA. The CDR3 runs to 14 residues.

The V and J genes are TRBV29-1 and TRBJ2-1; checking the TCRdb D call of TRBD2 is not possible without DNA. This CDR3 comprises 13 residues. The germline gives CDR1 SQVTM, CDR2 ANQGSEA. CDR3 loop: CSVGERGYNEQFF.

The chain uses TRBV5-5 and TRBJ1-4; as DNA is missing, the TRBD1 call by TCRdb cannot be tested. The CDR3 length is 14 residues. CDR1 is SGHKS and CDR2 is YYEKEE in the germline V gene (reference sequence). The chain's CDR3 is CASSRTGANEKLFF.

The chain has TRBV29-1 and TRBJ2-7. CDR1 and CDR2 from the germline V gene are SQVTM and ANQGSEA. CDR3 length: 13 residues. The CDR3 sequence: CSVEDLRNSEQYF.

The V call is TRBV4-3, the J call TRBJ2-3; the D call from TCRdb, TRBD2, cannot be confirmed without DNA. The CDR3 runs 15 residues. The V gene's germline CDR1 is LGHNA and CDR2 YSLEER. CDR3: CASSQGLASTDTQYF.

The J gene is TRBJ2-1, the V gene TRBV9; TCRdb selects TRBD2, and the lack of DNA leaves this call unchecked. In germline, CDR1 is SGDLS, CDR2 YYNGEE. This CDR3 region has 16 residues. CDR3 loop: CASSVEGGLARIEQFF.

The V call is TRBV19, the J call TRBJ1-2; TCRdb proposes TRBD1, but this gene call is untestable without DNA. This CDR3 is 13 amino acids long. Germline CDR1 reads LNHDA; CDR2 reads SQIVND (reference sequence). CDR3 sequence reads: CASTSWGDVGYTF. Supplemented by reference TRBV19 and TRBJ1-2, the full variable domain reads DGGITQSPKYLFRKEGQNVTLSCEQNLNHDAMYWYRQDPGQGLRLIYYSQIVNDFQKGDIAEGYSVSREKKESFPLTVTSAQKNPTAFYLCASTSWGDVGYTFGSGTRLTVV.

The V gene is TRBV15, the J gene TRBJ2-1; the TRBD2 assignment by TCRdb is unverifiable without DNA. The V gene's germline CDR1 is LNHNV and CDR2 YYDKDF (reference sequence). The CDR3 runs to 16 residues. CDR3: CATSPGTSGGYNEQFF. Together with reference TRBV15 and TRBJ2-1, the CDR3 gives the full variable domain: DAMVIQNPRYQVTQFGKPVTLSCSQTLNHNVMYWYQQKSSQAPKLLFHYYDKDFNNEADTPDNFQSRRPNTSFCFLDIRSPGLGDTAMYLCATSPGTSGGYNEQFFGPGTRLTVL.